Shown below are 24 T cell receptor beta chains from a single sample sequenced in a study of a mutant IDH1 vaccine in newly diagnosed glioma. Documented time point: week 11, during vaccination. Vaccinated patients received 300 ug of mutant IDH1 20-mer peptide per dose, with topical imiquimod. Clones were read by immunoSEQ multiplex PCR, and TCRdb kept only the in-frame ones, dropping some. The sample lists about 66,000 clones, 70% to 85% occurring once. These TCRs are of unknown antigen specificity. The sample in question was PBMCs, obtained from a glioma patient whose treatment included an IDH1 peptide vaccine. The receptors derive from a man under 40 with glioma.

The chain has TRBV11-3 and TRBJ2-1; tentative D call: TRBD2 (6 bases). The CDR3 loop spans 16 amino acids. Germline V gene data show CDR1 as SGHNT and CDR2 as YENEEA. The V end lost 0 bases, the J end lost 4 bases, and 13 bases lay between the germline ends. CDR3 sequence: CASSLDSGNEYNEQFF. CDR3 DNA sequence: TGTGCCAGCAGCTTAGATAGCGGAAACGAGTACAATGAGCAGTTCTTC.

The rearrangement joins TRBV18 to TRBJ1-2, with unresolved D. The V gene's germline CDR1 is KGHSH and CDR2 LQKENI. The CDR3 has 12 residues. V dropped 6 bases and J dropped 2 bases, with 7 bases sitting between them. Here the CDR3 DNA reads TGTGCCAGCTCTCTCGGAAACTATGGCTACACCTTC. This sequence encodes CASSLGNYGYTF. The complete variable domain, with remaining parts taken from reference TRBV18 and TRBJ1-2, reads NAGVMQNPRHLVRRRGQEARLRCSPMKGHSHVYWYRQLPEEGLKFMVYLQKENIIDESGMPKERFSAEFPKEGPSILRIQQVVRGDSAAYFCASSLGNYGYTFGSGTRLTVV.

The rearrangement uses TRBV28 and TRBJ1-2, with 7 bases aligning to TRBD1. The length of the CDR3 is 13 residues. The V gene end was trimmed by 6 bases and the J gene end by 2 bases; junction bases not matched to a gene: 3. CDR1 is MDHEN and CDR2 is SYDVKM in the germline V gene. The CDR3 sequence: CASSLDRNYGYTF. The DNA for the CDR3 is TGTGCCAGCAGCTTGGACAGGAACTATGGCTACACCTTC.

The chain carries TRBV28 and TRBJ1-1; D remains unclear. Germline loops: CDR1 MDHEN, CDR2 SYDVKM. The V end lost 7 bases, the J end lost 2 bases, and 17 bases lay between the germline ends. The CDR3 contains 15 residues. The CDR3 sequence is CASNGAYGKNTEAFF. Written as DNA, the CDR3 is TGTGCCAGCAACGGAGCCTACGGGAAAAACACTGAAGCTTTCTTT. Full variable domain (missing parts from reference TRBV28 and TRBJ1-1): DVKVTQSSRYLVKRTGEKVFLECVQDMDHENMFWYRQDPGLGLRLIYFSYDVKMKEKGDIPEGYSVSREKKERFSLILESASTNQTSMYLCASNGAYGKNTEAFFGQGTRLTVV.

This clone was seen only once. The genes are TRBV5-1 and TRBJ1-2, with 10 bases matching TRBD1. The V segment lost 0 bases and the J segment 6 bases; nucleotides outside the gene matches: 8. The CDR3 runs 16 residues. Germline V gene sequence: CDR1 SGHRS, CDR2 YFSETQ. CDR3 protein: CASSLAFPGTGDGYTF. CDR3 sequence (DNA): TGCGCCAGCAGCTTGGCCTTTCCAGGGACAGGGGATGGCTACACCTTC.

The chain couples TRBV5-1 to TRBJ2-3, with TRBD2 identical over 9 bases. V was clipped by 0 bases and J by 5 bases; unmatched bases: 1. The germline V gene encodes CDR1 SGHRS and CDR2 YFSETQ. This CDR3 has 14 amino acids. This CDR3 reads CASSLAAGGDTQYF. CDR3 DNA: TGCGCCAGCAGCTTGGCAGCGGGGGGAGATACGCAGTATTTT.

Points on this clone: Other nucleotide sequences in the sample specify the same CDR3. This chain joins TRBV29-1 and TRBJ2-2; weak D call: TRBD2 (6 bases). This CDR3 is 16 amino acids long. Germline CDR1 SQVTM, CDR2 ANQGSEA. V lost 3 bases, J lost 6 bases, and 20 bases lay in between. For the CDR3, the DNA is TGCAGCGTTGAGGAAAAAGGACGGTCGGGGGCCGGGGAGCTGTTTTTT. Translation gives CSVEEKGRSGAGELFF.

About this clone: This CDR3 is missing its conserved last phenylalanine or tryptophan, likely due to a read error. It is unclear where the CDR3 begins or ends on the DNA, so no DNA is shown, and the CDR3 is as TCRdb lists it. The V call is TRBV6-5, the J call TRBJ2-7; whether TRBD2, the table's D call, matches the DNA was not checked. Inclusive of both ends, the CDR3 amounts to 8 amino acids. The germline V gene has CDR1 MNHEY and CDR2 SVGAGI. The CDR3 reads CASSSSAI.

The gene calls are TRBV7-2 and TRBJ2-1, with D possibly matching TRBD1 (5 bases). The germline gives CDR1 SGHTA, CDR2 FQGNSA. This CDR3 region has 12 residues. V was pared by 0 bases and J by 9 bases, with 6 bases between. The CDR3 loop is CASSLARAEQFF. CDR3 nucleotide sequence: TGTGCCAGCAGCTTAGCCAGGGCTGAGCAGTTCTTC.

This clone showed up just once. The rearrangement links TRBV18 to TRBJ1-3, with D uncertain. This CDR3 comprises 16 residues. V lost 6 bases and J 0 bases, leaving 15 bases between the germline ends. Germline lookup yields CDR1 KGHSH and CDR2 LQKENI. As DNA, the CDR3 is TGTGCCAGCTCCCGTGACTCCTACAGCTCTGGAAACACCATATATTTT. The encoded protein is CASSRDSYSSGNTIYF.

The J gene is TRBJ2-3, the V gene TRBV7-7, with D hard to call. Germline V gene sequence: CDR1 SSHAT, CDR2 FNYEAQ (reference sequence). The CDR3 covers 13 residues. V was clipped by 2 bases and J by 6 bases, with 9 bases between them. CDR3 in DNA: TGTGCCAGCAGCTTAAGTTTTAGGGATACGCAGTATTTT. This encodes CASSLSFRDTQYF.

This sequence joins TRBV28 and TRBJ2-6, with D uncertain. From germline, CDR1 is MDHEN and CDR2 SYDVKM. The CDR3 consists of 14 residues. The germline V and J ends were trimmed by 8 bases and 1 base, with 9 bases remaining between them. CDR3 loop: CASRPMSGANVLTF. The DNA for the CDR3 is TGTGCCAGCCGCCCCATGTCTGGGGCCAACGTCCTGACTTTC.

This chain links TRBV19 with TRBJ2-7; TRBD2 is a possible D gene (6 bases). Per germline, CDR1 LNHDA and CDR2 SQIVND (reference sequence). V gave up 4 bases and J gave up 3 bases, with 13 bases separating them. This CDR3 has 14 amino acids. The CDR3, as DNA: TGTGCCAGTAGTAGGGGGGTCACGAGCTACGAGCAGTACTTC. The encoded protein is CASSRGVTSYEQYF.

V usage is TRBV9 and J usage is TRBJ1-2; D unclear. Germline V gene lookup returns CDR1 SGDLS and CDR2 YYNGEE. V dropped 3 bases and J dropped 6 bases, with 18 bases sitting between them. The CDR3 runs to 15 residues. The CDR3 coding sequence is TGTGCCAGCAGCGAGTCGTACTTAGGATTCAATGGCTACACCTTC. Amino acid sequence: CASSESYLGFNGYTF.

The CDR3 sequence: CASSLVMGSGVYEQYF. The CDR3 region has the DNA TGTGCCAGCAGCTTAGTAATGGGGTCTGGTGTCTACGAGCAGTACTTC. V is TRBV11-2 and J is TRBJ2-7; no clear D. Germline lookup yields CDR1 SGHAT and CDR2 FQNNGV. Trimming left V 1 base short and J 3 bases short, with 16 bases between. CDR3 length equals 16 residues.

This CDR3 is CASSVFLGTEAFF. The DNA for the CDR3 is TGTGCCAGCAGCGTATTTCTGGGCACTGAAGCTTTCTTT. J is TRBJ1-1 and V is TRBV9, with D uncertain. With 1 base removed from V and 4 bases from J, the gap between germline ends came to 8 bases. Germline V gene lookup returns CDR1 SGDLS and CDR2 YYNGEE. CDR3 length equals 13 residues.

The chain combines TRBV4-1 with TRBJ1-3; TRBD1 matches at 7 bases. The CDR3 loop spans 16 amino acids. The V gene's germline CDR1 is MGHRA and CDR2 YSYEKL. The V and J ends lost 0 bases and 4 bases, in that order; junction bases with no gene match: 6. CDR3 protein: CASSQEAGTEGNTIYF. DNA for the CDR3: TGCGCCAGCAGCCAAGAGGCCGGGACAGAAGGAAACACCATATATTTT.

CDR3 sequence (DNA): TGCGCCAGCAGCACCATCCGGGGCACAGGAGCCTACGAGCAGTACTTC. This encodes CASSTIRGTGAYEQYF. The chain has TRBV5-1 and TRBJ2-7; D may be TRBD1 or TRBD2 (5 bases each). V lost 4 bases and J 2 bases, leaving 19 bases between the germline ends. The length of the CDR3 is 16 residues. Germline lookup yields CDR1 SGHRS and CDR2 YFSETQ.

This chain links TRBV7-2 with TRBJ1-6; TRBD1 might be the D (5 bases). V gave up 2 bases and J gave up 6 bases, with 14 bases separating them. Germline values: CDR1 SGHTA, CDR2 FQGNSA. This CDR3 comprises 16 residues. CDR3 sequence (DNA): TGTGCCAGCAGCTTAATCACAACAGGCTTTAATTCACCCCTCCACTTT. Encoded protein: CASSLITTGFNSPLHF. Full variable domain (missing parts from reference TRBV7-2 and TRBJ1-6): GAGVSQSPSNKVTEKGKDVELRCDPISGHTALYWYRQSLGQGLEFLIYFQGNSAPDKSGLPSDRFSAERTGGSVSTLTIQRTQQEDSAVYLCASSLITTGFNSPLHFGNGTRLTVT.

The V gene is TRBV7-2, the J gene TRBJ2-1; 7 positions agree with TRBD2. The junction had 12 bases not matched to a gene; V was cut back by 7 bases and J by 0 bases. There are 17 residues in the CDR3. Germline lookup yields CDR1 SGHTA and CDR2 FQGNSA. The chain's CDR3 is CASTSSRGGNSYNEQFF. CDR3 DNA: TGTGCCAGCACCTCATCTAGGGGAGGGAACTCCTACAATGAGCAGTTCTTC.

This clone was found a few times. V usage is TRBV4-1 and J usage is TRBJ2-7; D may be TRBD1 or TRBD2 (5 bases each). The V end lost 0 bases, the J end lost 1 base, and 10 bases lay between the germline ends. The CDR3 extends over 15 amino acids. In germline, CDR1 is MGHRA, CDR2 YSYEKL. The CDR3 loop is CASSQEGTDSYEQYF. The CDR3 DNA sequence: TGCGCCAGCAGCCAAGAGGGGACGGATTCCTACGAGCAGTACTTC.

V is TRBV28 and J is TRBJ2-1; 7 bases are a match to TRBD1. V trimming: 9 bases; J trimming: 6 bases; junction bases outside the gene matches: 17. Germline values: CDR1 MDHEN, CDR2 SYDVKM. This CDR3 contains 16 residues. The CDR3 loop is CARVPTTGTVRNEQFF. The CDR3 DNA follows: TGTGCCAGGGTTCCCACCACCGGGACAGTGCGCAATGAGCAGTTCTTC.

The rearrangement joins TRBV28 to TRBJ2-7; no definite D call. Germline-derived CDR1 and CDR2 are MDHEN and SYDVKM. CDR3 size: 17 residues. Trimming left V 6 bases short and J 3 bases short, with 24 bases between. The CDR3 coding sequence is TGTGCCAGCAGCCGACTCTCCTGGACCCGTACGATCTACGAGCAGTACTTC. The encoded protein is CASSRLSWTRTIYEQYF.

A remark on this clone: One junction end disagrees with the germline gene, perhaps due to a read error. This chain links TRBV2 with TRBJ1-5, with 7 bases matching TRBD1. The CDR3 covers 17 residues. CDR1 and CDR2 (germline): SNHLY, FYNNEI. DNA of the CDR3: TGTGCCAGCAGTGAAGCCCCCCCAAGACAGGGCAACCAGCCCCAGCATTTT. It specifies CASSEAPPRQGNQPQHF.